This T cell receptor beta chain was obtained from a study of blood T cell repertoires in COVID-19. In germline, CDR1 is MNHEY, CDR2 SVGEGT. V shed 7 bases and J shed 5 bases, with 18 bases lying between them. The CDR3 is 14 amino acids. TCRdb keeps only in-frame clones here, not all; method: immunoSEQ multiplex PCR. The sample records around 150,000 clones, 85% to 90% being singletons. The TCR sequence derives from a woman aged 55-69 years with active COVID-19. This chain uses TRBV6-2 or TRBV6-3 with TRBJ2-7; the D gene is possibly TRBD1 (5 bases). The sample comprised peripheral blood. CDR3 protein: CASNPRSRADEQYF. The DNA of the CDR3 is TGTGCCAGCAACCCAAGGAGCAGGGCGGACGAGCAGTACTTC.